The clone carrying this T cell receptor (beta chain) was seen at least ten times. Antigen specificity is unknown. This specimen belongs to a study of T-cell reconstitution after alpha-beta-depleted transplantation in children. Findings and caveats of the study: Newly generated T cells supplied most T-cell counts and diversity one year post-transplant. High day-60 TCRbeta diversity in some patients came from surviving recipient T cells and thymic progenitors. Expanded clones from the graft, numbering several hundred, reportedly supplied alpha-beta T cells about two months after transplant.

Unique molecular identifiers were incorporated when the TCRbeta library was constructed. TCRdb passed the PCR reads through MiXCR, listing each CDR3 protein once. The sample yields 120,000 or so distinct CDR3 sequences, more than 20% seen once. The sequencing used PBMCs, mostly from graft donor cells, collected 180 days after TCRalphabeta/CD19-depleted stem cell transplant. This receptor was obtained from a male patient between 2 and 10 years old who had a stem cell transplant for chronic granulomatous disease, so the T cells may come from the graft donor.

The CDR3 protein is CASSLARAGYEQYF. In DNA form, the CDR3 reads TGCGCCAGCAGCTTGGCCAGAGCGGGGTACGAGCAGTACTTC. V usage is TRBV5-1 and J usage is TRBJ2-7; TRBD2 agrees at 7 bases. J lost 4 bases, V lost 0 bases, and 4 bases had no gene match. Germline values: CDR1 SGHRS, CDR2 YFSETQ. CDR3 length equals 14 residues. The full variable domain, in which reference TRBV5-1 and TRBJ2-7 provide the parts outside the CDR3, is KAGVTQTPRYLIKTRGQQVTLSCSPISGHRSVSWYQQTPGQGLQFLFEYFSETQRNKGNFPGRFSGRQFSNSRSEMNVSTLELGDSALYLCASSLARAGYEQYFGPGTRLTVT.